This T cell receptor (beta chain) was profiled in a study of blood T cell repertoires in COVID-19. Sequenced by immunoSEQ multiplex PCR; TCRdb stores in-frame clones only, minus some. This sample has a few hundred thousand clones, with 70% to 90% found just once. Deletions cut 6 bases from V and 3 bases from J, with 20 bases between. This CDR3 contains 16 residues. CDR1 and CDR2 from the germline V gene are MDHEN and SYDVKM. V is TRBV28 and J is TRBJ1-2; weak D call: TRBD1 (5 bases). The TCR comes from a woman in her forties or fifties with active or convalescent COVID-19. The material sequenced was peripheral blood. CDR3 region: CASSPTKLGLDYGYTF. The CDR3 coding sequence is TGTGCCAGCAGCCCAACTAAGTTGGGGCTTGACTATGGCTACACCTTC.